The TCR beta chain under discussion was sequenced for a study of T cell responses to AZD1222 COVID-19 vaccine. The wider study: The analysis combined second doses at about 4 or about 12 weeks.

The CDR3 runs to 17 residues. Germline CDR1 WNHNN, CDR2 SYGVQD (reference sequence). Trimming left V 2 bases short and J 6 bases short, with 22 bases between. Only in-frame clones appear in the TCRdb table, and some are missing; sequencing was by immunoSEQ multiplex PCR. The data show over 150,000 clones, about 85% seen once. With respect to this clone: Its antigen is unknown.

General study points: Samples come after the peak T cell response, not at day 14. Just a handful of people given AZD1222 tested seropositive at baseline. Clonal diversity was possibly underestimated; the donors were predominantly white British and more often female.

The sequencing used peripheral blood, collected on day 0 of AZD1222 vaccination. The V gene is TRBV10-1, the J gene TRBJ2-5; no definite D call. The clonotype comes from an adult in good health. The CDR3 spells CASSEPPGRAPPKTQYF. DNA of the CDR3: TGCGCCAGCAGTGAGCCCCCCGGGCGTGCCCCCCCCAAGACCCAGTACTTC.